Detailed here is one T cell receptor beta chain. These data belong to a study of blood T cell repertoires in COVID-19. Turning to the study itself: Sample material is recorded as cDNA or gDNA derived from T cells, B-cell-depleted T cells, or PBMCs.

The trim removed 1 base at V and 3 bases at J, leaving 4 bases unmatched. Germline V gene lookup returns CDR1 SGHTA and CDR2 FQGNSA. The CDR3 consists of 16 residues. Some clones are missing from TCRdb's copy, which holds only in-frame ones; the method was immunoSEQ multiplex PCR. This table has around 460,000 clones, 70% to 90% appearing once. The receptor comes from a man aged 18-30 years with COVID-19, enrolled during active disease. This sequence joins TRBV7-2 and TRBJ2-2; TRBD2 agrees at 8 bases. Source material: peripheral blood. The CDR3 here is CASSLGSGIDTGELFF. The CDR3 bases are TGTGCCAGCAGCTTAGGTAGCGGGATCGACACCGGGGAGCTGTTTTTT.